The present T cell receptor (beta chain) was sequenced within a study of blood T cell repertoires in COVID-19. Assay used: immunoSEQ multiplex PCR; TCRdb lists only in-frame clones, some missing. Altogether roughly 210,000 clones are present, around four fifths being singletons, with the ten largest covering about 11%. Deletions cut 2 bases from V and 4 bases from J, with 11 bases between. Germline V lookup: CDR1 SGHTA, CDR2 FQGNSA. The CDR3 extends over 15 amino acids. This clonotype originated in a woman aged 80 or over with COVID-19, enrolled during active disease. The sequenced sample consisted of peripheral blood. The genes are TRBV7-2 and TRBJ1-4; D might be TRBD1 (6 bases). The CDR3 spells CASSLRGQRNEKLFF. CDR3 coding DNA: TGTGCCAGCAGCTTACGTGGACAGCGTAATGAAAAACTGTTTTTT.